Only a few counts were recorded for the clone carrying this T cell receptor beta chain. Its antigen is unknown. In germline, CDR1 is SGHRS, CDR2 YFSETQ. V was clipped by 0 bases and J by 4 bases; unmatched bases: 9. This CDR3 region has 16 residues. This sample is drawn from a study of T-cell reconstitution after alpha-beta-depleted transplantation in children. General observations from the study: Newly produced T cells mostly accounted for T-cell counts and diversity one year post-transplant.

Unique molecular identifiers were incorporated when the TCRbeta library was constructed. Using its own MiXCR run on the PCR reads, TCRdb lists one record per CDR3 protein. Of about 580,000 distinct CDR3 sequences in the sample, roughly 23% were seen once. The source of this sequence is a boy under two years old who had a stem cell transplant for acute myeloid leukemia, so the T cells may come from the graft donor. The chain carries TRBV5-1 and TRBJ1-2, with TRBD1 matching over 7 bases. The sequencing here drew on PBMCs, mostly from graft donor cells, taken 360 days after TCRalphabeta/CD19-depleted stem cell transplant. The CDR3 nucleotides are TGCGCCAGCAGCTTGGCCTTACAGGGGACCACCTATGGCTACACCTTC. Protein product: CASSLALQGTTYGYTF.